A single sample is the source of the 21 T cell receptor beta chains below, sequenced in a study of technical replicates of blood from several donors. Sequencing used immunoSEQ multiplex PCR; TCRdb keeps in-frame clones, though not all of them. The data contain 75,000 to 95,000 clones, 95% of them singletons. Sequencing was performed on T cells isolated from PBMCs. All receptors derive from a human donor in good health.

The chain combines TRBV11-1 with TRBJ2-1; 8 bases agree with TRBD1. Germline assignment: CDR1 SGHAT and CDR2 FQDESV (reference sequence). V dropped 2 bases and J dropped 8; count of bases not matched to a gene: 11. This CDR3 contains 16 residues. The CDR3 bases are TGTGCCAGCAGCTTACTAATAGGGACCAGGGGGCATGAGCAGTTCTTC. It encodes CASSLLIGTRGHEQFF.

The chain joins TRBV27 to TRBJ1-2; D is unclear. The CDR3 contains 10 residues. Germline values: CDR1 MNHEY, CDR2 SMNVEV (reference sequence). V lost 3 bases and J lost 8, with 4 bases in between. The CDR3 bases are TGTGCCAGCAGTTTCGAGGGCTACACCTTC. It encodes CASSFEGYTF.

V usage is TRBV10-2 and J usage is TRBJ2-7; 7 bases are shared with TRBD1. CDR3 length: 16 residues. Germline loops: CDR1 WSHSY, CDR2 SAAADI. V lost 2 bases, J lost 1 base, and 8 bases stayed unmatched. In DNA, the CDR3 is TGCGCCAGCAGTGAGCCCTGGACAGGTGGATCCTACGAGCAGTACTTC. It specifies CASSEPWTGGSYEQYF.

This clone was counted once. The chain is built from TRBV6-5 and TRBJ1-5; 8 bases are a match to TRBD1. V dropped 6 bases and J dropped 2; count of bases not matched to a gene: 3. The germline V gene encodes CDR1 MNHEY and CDR2 SVGAGI. The CDR3 is made up of 14 amino acids. Written as DNA, the CDR3 is TGTGCCAGCAGAGGGACAGGAGGCAATCAGCCCCAGCATTTT. Translation gives CASRGTGGNQPQHF.

J is TRBJ2-1 and V is TRBV7-9; 11 bases fit TRBD1. The length of the CDR3 is 16 residues. CDR1 and CDR2 from the germline V gene are SEHNR and FQNEAQ (reference sequence). With 5 bases clipped from V and 6 bases from J, the junction kept 9 bases outside the gene matches. CDR3 DNA: TGTGCCAGCAGCCCTCGAAGGACAGGGGGCAGCAATGAGCAGTTCTTC. Protein sequence: CASSPRRTGGSNEQFF.

This clone was seen a single time. V usage is TRBV29-1 and J usage is TRBJ2-7; 9 bases match TRBD2. The CDR3 extends over 13 amino acids. Germline CDR1 reads SQVTM; CDR2 reads ANQGSEA. The trim removed 6 bases at V and 3 bases at J, leaving 6 bases unmatched. The CDR3 region has the DNA TGCAGCGTAAGAGCGGGAGGAGACTACGAGCAGTACTTC. It specifies CSVRAGGDYEQYF.

This sequence joins TRBV7-3 and TRBJ1-3; 7 nucleotides line up with TRBD1. CDR3 size: 15 residues. Germline CDR1 is SGHTA and CDR2 is FQGTGA. V lost 3 bases, J lost 4 bases, and 6 bases stayed unmatched. In DNA, the CDR3 is TGTGCCAGCAGCTTCGATACAGGGGTCGGAAACACCATATATTTT. It yields the protein CASSFDTGVGNTIYF.

V gene TRBV14 combines with J gene TRBJ2-7; 7 positions match TRBD2. Germline V CDR1 and CDR2: SGHDN, FVKESK. V lost 10 bases and J lost 0; bases outside the gene matches: 12. The CDR3 is 15 amino acids. CDR3 protein: CATVPQLAASYEQYF. The CDR3 DNA sequence: TGTGCCACCGTACCACAGCTAGCGGCCTCCTACGAGCAGTACTTC.

The V and J genes are TRBV5-1 and TRBJ1-1, with 8 bases that match TRBD1. The CDR3 length is 15 residues. The germline V gene encodes CDR1 SGHRS and CDR2 YFSETQ. The V and J ends lost 2 bases and 1 base, in that order; junction bases with no gene match: 4. The CDR3 is CASSFLTGANTEAFF. The CDR3 nucleotides are TGCGCCAGCAGCTTTCTGACAGGGGCGAACACTGAAGCTTTCTTT.

The chain couples TRBV10-2 to TRBJ2-5; TRBD2 is a possible D gene (6 bases). CDR3 length: 15 amino acids. V shed 5 bases and J shed 2 bases, with 15 bases lying between them. Per the germline V gene, CDR1 is WSHSY and CDR2 is SAAADI. The CDR3 DNA reads TGCGCCAGCAGTCAAGAGTTCGCGGGACAAGAGACCCAGTACTTC. Translating it yields CASSQEFAGQETQYF.

The chain employs TRBV2 and TRBJ1-2; D not resolved. The CDR3 runs to 13 residues. The V gene lost 8 bases and the J gene lost 3 bases, with 13 bases spanning the gap. The V gene's germline CDR1 is SNHLY and CDR2 FYNNEI. The CDR3 protein is CASAAGSDYGYTF. The CDR3, as DNA: TGTGCCAGCGCAGCGGGTTCGGACTATGGCTACACCTTC.

V and J are TRBV5-1 and TRBJ2-1; TRBD2 aligns across 10 bases. V shed 0 bases, J shed 6 bases, and the junction held 3 bases outside the gene matches. CDR3 length: 15 residues. Germline lookup yields CDR1 SGHRS and CDR2 YFSETQ. The CDR3 spells CASSLELAGTNEQFF. CDR3 bases: TGCGCCAGCAGCTTGGAACTAGCGGGGACCAATGAGCAGTTCTTC.

This clone was seen once. This sequence joins TRBV5-1 and TRBJ2-1; 11 positions agree with TRBD2. V shed 2 bases and J 8 bases; nucleotides not matched to a gene: 12. CDR1 is SGHRS, CDR2 YFSETQ, per germline. The CDR3 covers 17 residues. CDR3 sequence: CASSFGSGRAVVHEQFF. The CDR3 DNA reads as TGCGCCAGCAGCTTCGGTAGCGGGAGGGCCGTTGTGCATGAGCAGTTCTTC.

V gene TRBV19 combines with J gene TRBJ2-1; 7 nucleotides agree with TRBD1. Looked up from germline, CDR1 is LNHDA and CDR2 is SQIVND (reference sequence). J was trimmed by 0 bases and V by 1 base; bases with no gene match: 3. This CDR3 comprises 16 residues. In nucleotides, the CDR3 is TGTGCCAGTAGTATAGGGTCAGGGGGCTCCTACAATGAGCAGTTCTTC. Amino acids: CASSIGSGGSYNEQFF.

V usage is TRBV4-1 and J usage is TRBJ1-2; D may be TRBD1 (6 bases). This CDR3 spans 18 amino acids. CDR1 is MGHRA and CDR2 is YSYEKL in the germline V gene. With 3 bases removed from V and 0 bases from J, the gap between germline ends came to 20 bases. The chain's CDR3 is CASSHLGTLTKANYGYTF. In DNA form, the CDR3 reads TGCGCCAGCAGCCATTTGGGGACACTAACGAAAGCTAACTATGGCTACACCTTC.

This chain uses TRBV4-1 with TRBJ2-7; 7 nucleotides agree with TRBD2. Germline-derived CDR1 and CDR2 are MGHRA and YSYEKL. V lost 5 bases and J lost 3; bases outside the gene matches: 10. This CDR3 has 15 amino acids. CDR3 sequence: CASSFRSTSDYEQYF. CDR3 sequence (DNA): TGCGCCAGCAGCTTCCGATCAACTAGCGACTACGAGCAGTACTTC.

V gene TRBV5-1 combines with J gene TRBJ1-1; the D is unclear. The V end was cut by 0 bases, the J end by 0 bases, with 9 bases between. Germline CDR1 is SGHRS and CDR2 is YFSETQ. The CDR3 is 15 amino acids. CDR3 in DNA: TGCGCCAGCAGCTTGGCTACTGAGATGAACACTGAAGCTTTCTTT. Amino acids: CASSLATEMNTEAFF.

In its sample, this clone was seen once. The rearrangement links TRBV15 to TRBJ2-4, with a tentative D call TRBD1 (5 bases). The CDR3 has 11 amino acids. Trimming removed 8 bases from V and 10 bases from J, with 12 bases in between. Germline CDR1 is LNHNV and CDR2 is YYDKDF (reference sequence). Here the CDR3 DNA reads TGTGCCACCGGGGCTTTGGGGATTCAGTACTTC. This gives the protein CATGALGIQYF.

The chain links TRBV5-5 to TRBJ2-5, with a weak D call TRBD2 (5 bases). The CDR3 contains 15 residues. Trimming took 3 bases from V and 1 from J, leaving 13 bases between them. Per germline, CDR1 SGHKS and CDR2 YYEKEE (reference sequence). CDR3 in amino acids: CASSYMEDVQETQYF. DNA for the CDR3: TGTGCCAGCAGCTATATGGAGGACGTCCAAGAGACCCAGTACTTC.

Written as DNA, the CDR3 is TGTGCCAGCAGTGAAGGGCTAGCGGGGCTTCACTCCTACGAGCAGTACTTC. Translated: CASSEGLAGLHSYEQYF. V gene TRBV6-1 combines with J gene TRBJ2-7, with 9 bases aligning to TRBD2. Germline CDR1 and CDR2: MNHNS and SASEGT. CDR3 length: 17 amino acids. The J segment lost 0 bases and the V segment lost 1 base, leaving 7 bases of the junction unmatched.

J is TRBJ2-7 and V is TRBV18; tentatively, D is TRBD1 (5 bases). V was cut by 6 bases and J by 1 base, with 10 bases left in between. This CDR3 is 13 amino acids long. Germline lookup yields CDR1 KGHSH and CDR2 LQKENI. CDR3 sequence reads: CASSSQESYEQYF. The CDR3 DNA reads as TGTGCCAGCTCCTCACAGGAATCCTACGAGCAGTACTTC.